This is a list of T cell receptor beta chains from one sample in a study of long-term antiretroviral therapy in people with HIV. Generated by immunoSEQ multiplex PCR, the TCRdb table keeps only in-frame clones and is missing some. Of over 35,000 clones listed, more than 80% are singletons. The material sequenced was unsorted PBMCs, taken 3.4 years after starting antiretroviral therapy. The receptor set was obtained from a man under 40 with HIV. The CDR3 runs from the conserved cysteine through the conserved F or W. A D gene is named only where the DNA matches it firmly. Size is omitted from some rows. Given values are once, few, many or a class for expanded clones.

V gene	clone size	J gene	D gene	CDR3 protein	CDR3 DNA
TRBV28	.	TRBJ2-7	TRBD2	CASRPPSGRAEPYEQYF	TGTGCCAGCAGACCTCCTAGCGGGAGGGCCGAGCCCTACGAGCAGTACTTC
TRBV9	few	TRBJ2-3	TRBD1	CASSGQRRDRSTDTQYF	TGTGCCAGCAGCGGGCAGCGTCGGGACAGAAGCACAGATACGCAGTATTTT
TRBV28	.	TRBJ2-7	TRBD1	CASHTGTGDYEQYF	TGTGCCAGTCATACCGGGACAGGGGATTACGAGCAGTACTTC
TRBV28	.	TRBJ1-1	.	CASSPLDRNTEAFF	TGTGCCAGCAGCCCTCTTGACAGAAACACTGAAGCTTTCTTT
TRBV4-3	.	TRBJ1-2	TRBD1	CASSYSTGGGYTF	TGCGCCAGCAGCTATTCGACAGGGGGTGGCTACACCTTC
TRBV7-3	few	TRBJ2-1	TRBD2	CASARGGNEQFF	TGTGCCAGCGCCCGGGGGGGCAATGAGCAGTTCTTC
TRBV5-8	.	TRBJ2-1	.	CASSLGNYNEQFF	TGTGCCAGCAGCTTGGGGAACTACAATGAGCAGTTCTTC
TRBV19	.	TRBJ1-5	.	CASSIGRVSNQPQHF	TGTGCCAGTAGTATTGGGAGGGTCTCCAATCAGCCCCAGCATTTT
TRBV28	.	TRBJ1-2	TRBD1	CASKSGQPTGGYTF	TGTGCCAGCAAATCGGGACAGCCGACAGGGGGCTACACCTTC
TRBV7-2	.	TRBJ2-2	.	CASREGGLNTGELFF	TGTGCCAGCAGGGAGGGCGGTCTGAACACCGGGGAGCTGTTTTTT
TRBV6-5	.	TRBJ2-1	.	CASSYWAGSSYNEQFF	TGTGCCAGCAGTTACTGGGCAGGGAGCTCCTACAATGAGCAGTTCTTC
TRBV11-2	.	TRBJ2-7	.	CASSLLFGEYEQYF	TGTGCCAGCAGCTTACTCTTCGGCGAATACGAGCAGTACTTC
TRBV5-1	.	TRBJ2-7	TRBD1	CASSFGGLGQGDEQYF	TGCGCCAGCAGCTTTGGGGGTTTGGGACAGGGGGACGAGCAGTACTTC
TRBV5-4	.	TRBJ2-7	TRBD2	CASSLGTSGYEQYF	TGTGCCAGCAGCTTGGGGACTAGCGGTTACGAGCAGTACTTC
TRBV27	.	TRBJ1-1	.	CASSVGENTEAFF	TGTGCCAGCAGCGTGGGAGAGAACACTGAAGCTTTCTTT
TRBV27	.	TRBJ1-2	TRBD1	CASSWGGQGVYGYTF	TGTGCCAGCAGTTGGGGGGGACAGGGAGTATATGGCTACACCTTC
TRBV5-8	.	TRBJ1-1	.	CASSLRDTEAFF	TGTGCCAGCAGCTTAAGAGACACTGAAGCTTTCTTT
TRBV12-5	.	TRBJ2-5	.	CASAQGRRSQETQYF	TGTGCTAGTGCTCAAGGTCGCAGATCTCAAGAGACCCAGTACTTC
TRBV5-1	.	TRBJ1-4	.	CASRGSGADEKLFF	TGCGCCAGCAGGGGTTCGGGGGCGGATGAAAAACTGTTTTTT
TRBV5-1	.	TRBJ2-2	TRBD2	CASSWTSGNTGELFF	TGCGCCAGCAGTTGGACTAGCGGAAACACCGGGGAGCTGTTTTTT
TRBV6-1	few	TRBJ1-4	.	CASSGRTNEKLFF	TGTGCCAGCAGTGGTCGGACTAATGAAAAACTGTTTTTT